This TCR beta chain derives from a study of glioma-infiltrating T cells (TCRdb year 2016). Background for the entire study: TCR alpha- and beta-chain repertoires were sequenced from glioma tissue, non-neoplastic brain tissue and matched peripheral blood mononuclear cells. Three low-grade glioma patients, several primary glioblastoma patients and three non-glioma patients contributing non-neoplastic brain tissue were included in the paired cohort. To gauge divergence between tissue and blood T-cell populations, every tissue-infiltrating repertoire was compared against the peripheral blood repertoire from the same patient. Overall study results and their limits: Small numbers underpinned the group comparisons: 7 to 9 glioblastoma patients, three low-grade glioma patients and three non-neoplastic patients. Very few CDR3 sequences were found to be shared between tissue and blood, and this scarcity was attributed to high CDR3 diversity and limited sampling. In non-neoplastic patients, VJ-independent divergence between tissue and blood fell below expectation, whereas in all gliomas, and especially in low-grade gliomas, the divergence rose above expectation.

TCR alpha and beta CDR3 regions were amplified with the iRepertoire nested amplicon-rescue multiplex PCR (arm-PCR) platform from RNA. For one-step reverse transcription and amplification, roughly 100-450 ng of tissue mRNA or PBMC total RNA was used as input. After bead purification, a secondary multiplex PCR added Illumina adapters, and libraries were gel-purified between 200 and 400 bp. Demultiplexing relied on internal 6-nucleotide barcodes carried by the libraries. Sequencing of libraries was performed on an Illumina MiSeq with 2x220 or 2x250 nucleotide paired-end reads. For the original study's pipeline: FLASH 1.2.11 was used to merge paired reads, and BWA-MEM then aligned the reads to the GRCh37 human genome before TRA and TRB reads were extracted. An IMGT-derived reference of cassette sequences and CDR3 motifs, with pseudogenes included, was used for V and J assignment. Reads were translated in three frames, and productive CDR3s were defined by a C…FGXG motif without stop codons. Unique combinations of V-J cassette pair and CDR3 amino acid sequence were defined as clonotypes. Reads were filtered by Hamming distance, thresholded by each sample's sequence error rate in mapped regions. Starting from the raw public reads, TCRdb applied fastp trimming at Q25, assembled clones with MiXCR and retained in-frame beta chains. Rows merge per CDR3 protein into single entries with the most common DNA and genes. The authors' filters were not applied to this entry. A total of about 140,000 distinct CDR3 sequences appear in this sample, 30% to 40% of them only once. The top ten clonotypes cover about a fifth of the sample.

Points on this clonotype: Its antigen remains undetermined. It has no much larger one-base neighbor in the sample; base qualities were not kept.

Reading from cysteine to phenylalanine, the CDR3 counts 14 amino acids. Only the CDR3 DNA is retained, 42 bases long and in frame from the first base. The germline V gene encodes CDR1 SGHRS and CDR2 YFSETQ. From V the trimming removes 1 base and from J it removes 6 bases, while the gene matches leave 5 bases of the junction unaccounted for. The rearranged segments are TRBV5-1 and TRBJ1-1, with TRBD1 identical over 8 junction bases. The specimen was glioma tissue, nonneoplastic brain tissue, or PBMCs (not recorded which). The receptor comes from a human donor with low-grade glioma or glioblastoma, undergoing nonglioma brain surgery, or in good health (not recorded which). CDR3 loop: CASSLSNRGAEAFF. The DNA sequence is as follows: TGCGCCAGCAGCTTGAGTAACAGGGGGGCTGAAGCTTTCTTT.